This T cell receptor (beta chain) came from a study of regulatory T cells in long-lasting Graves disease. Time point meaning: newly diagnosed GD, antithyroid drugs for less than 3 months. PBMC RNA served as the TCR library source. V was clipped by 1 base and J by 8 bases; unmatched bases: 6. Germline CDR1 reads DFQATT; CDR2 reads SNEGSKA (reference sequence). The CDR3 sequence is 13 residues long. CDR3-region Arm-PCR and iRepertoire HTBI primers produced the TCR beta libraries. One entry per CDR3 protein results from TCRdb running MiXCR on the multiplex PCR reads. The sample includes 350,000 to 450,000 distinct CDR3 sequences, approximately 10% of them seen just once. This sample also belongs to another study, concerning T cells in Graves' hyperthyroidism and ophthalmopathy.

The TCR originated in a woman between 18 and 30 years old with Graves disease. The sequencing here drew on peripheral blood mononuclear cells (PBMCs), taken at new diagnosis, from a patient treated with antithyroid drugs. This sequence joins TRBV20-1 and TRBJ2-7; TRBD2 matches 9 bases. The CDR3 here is CSARVSGRSKQYF. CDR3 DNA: TGCAGTGCTAGAGTTAGCGGGAGATCGAAGCAGTACTTC.